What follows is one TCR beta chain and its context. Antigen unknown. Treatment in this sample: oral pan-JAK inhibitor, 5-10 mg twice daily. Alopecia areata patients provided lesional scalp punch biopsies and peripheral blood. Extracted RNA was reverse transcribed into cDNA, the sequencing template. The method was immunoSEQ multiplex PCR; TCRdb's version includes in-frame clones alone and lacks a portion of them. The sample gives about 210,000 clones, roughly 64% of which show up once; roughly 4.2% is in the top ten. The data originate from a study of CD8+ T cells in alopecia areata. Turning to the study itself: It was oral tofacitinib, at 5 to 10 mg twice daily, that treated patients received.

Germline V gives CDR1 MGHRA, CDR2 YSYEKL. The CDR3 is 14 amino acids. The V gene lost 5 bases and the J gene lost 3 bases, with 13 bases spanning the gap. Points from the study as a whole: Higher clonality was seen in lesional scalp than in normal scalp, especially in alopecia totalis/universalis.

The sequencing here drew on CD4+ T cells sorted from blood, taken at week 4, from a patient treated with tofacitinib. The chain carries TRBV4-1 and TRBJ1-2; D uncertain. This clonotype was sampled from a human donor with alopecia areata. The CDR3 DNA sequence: TGCGCCAGCAGCTCTATCGAGTGGGACTATGGCTACACCTTC. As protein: CASSSIEWDYGYTF.